The 3 T cell receptor beta chains given below trace back to one sample, sequenced in a study of T cell changes during pregnancy in multiple sclerosis. Data came from immunoSEQ multiplex PCR; TCRdb stores just in-frame clones and leaves some out. The sample includes roughly 53,000 clones, around nine tenths seen only once; the top ten take around 0.35%. Sequencing was performed on CD4+ T cells from peripheral blood mononuclear cells, taken in the second trimester of pregnancy. Receptors were obtained from a female donor in good health, enrolled as a control in a pregnancy study.

V gene TRBV20-1 combines with J gene TRBJ1-1; D call uncertain. Germline CDR1 is DFQATT and CDR2 is SNEGSKA (reference sequence). Trimming took 5 bases from V and 11 from J, leaving 12 bases between them. The CDR3 extends over 10 amino acids. The CDR3 DNA sequence: TGCAGTGCTCACGTGGTCAGGGCTTTCTTT. It codes for CSAHVVRAFF.

The chain carries TRBV5-6 and TRBJ1-1; D is undetermined. Germline assignment: CDR1 SGHDT and CDR2 YYEEEE. The V and J ends lost 5 bases and 4 bases respectively, with 12 bases between them. CDR3 size: 13 residues. The DNA for the CDR3 is TGTGCCAGCAGTGCGGTCACTCGCACTGAAGCTTTCTTT. Translation gives CASSAVTRTEAFF. Complete variable domain (other parts from reference TRBV5-6 and TRBJ1-1): DAGVTQSPTHLIKTRGQQVTLRCSPKSGHDTVSWYQQALGQGPQFIFQYYEEEERQRGNFPDRFSGHQFPNYSSELNVNALLLGDSALYLCASSAVTRTEAFFGQGTRLTVV.

This clone was counted once. V usage is TRBV6-5 and J usage is TRBJ2-3; D remains ambiguous. The CDR3 spans 15 residues. CDR1 is MNHEY and CDR2 is SVGAGI in the germline V gene. With 5 bases removed from V and 4 bases from J, the gap between germline ends came to 16 bases. The CDR3 nucleotides read TGTGCCAGCAGTCGACCCTCAAGAGGAGCAGATACGCAGTATTTT. Protein: CASSRPSRGADTQYF.